This entry lists 19 T cell receptor beta chains sequenced from one sample in a study of blood T cell repertoires in COVID-19. Generated by immunoSEQ multiplex PCR, the TCRdb table keeps only in-frame clones and is missing some. The profile shows 150,000 or so clones, 70% to 90% of them singletons. Source material: peripheral blood. These receptors were taken from a man in his 60s with acute or convalescent COVID-19.

This chain joins TRBV5-1 and TRBJ1-3; 11 bases line up with TRBD1. Unmatched junction bases numbered 6, after V lost 4 bases and J lost 3 bases. Germline-derived CDR1 and CDR2 are SGHRS and YFSETQ. CDR3 length: 16 residues. This CDR3 is CASSPGQGAIGNTIYF. The CDR3 DNA reads as TGCGCCAGCAGCCCAGGACAGGGGGCAATTGGAAACACCATATATTTT.

The gene calls are TRBV29-1 and TRBJ1-2; possible D gene TRBD1, 6 bases. Germline CDR1 reads SQVTM; CDR2 reads ANQGSEA. This CDR3 contains 12 residues. Trimming removed 6 bases at V and 8 bases at J, with 16 bases between. The CDR3 sequence: CSVGGQGGGYTF. CDR3 in DNA: TGCAGCGTGGGGGGGCAGGGTGGCGGCTACACCTTC.

The chain is built from TRBV3-1 (or the pseudogene TRBV3-2) and TRBJ2-1, with D possibly being TRBD2 (5 bases). With 3 bases removed from V and 6 bases from J, the gap between germline ends came to 12 bases. Germline V gene sequence: CDR1 LGHDT, CDR2 YNNKEL (reference sequence). The CDR3 totals 14 residues. CDR3 sequence (DNA): TGTGCCAGCAGCCATCCCGAACGGGGCAATGAGCAGTTCTTC. It yields the protein CASSHPERGNEQFF.

This clone was counted a single time. J is TRBJ2-7 and V is TRBV3-1 (or the pseudogene TRBV3-2); 10 bases align to TRBD1. The germline V gene encodes CDR1 LGHDT and CDR2 YNNKEL (reference sequence). The CDR3 contains 15 residues. V lost 1 base to trimming and J lost 7 bases; unmatched junction nucleotides: 7. The CDR3 bases are TGTGCCAGCAGCCAAGGCCGACAGGGGGCAAGGGAGCAGTACTTC. This encodes CASSQGRQGAREQYF.

CDR3 bases: TGTGCCAGCAGCTTAGATGGAGCAGGGGTTAGCGCAGATACGCAGTATTTT. Translation: CASSLDGAGVSADTQYF. The genes are TRBV7-2 and TRBJ2-3; possibly TRBD1 for D (6 bases). Per the germline V gene, CDR1 is SGHTA and CDR2 is FQGNSA. The CDR3 spans 17 residues. Trimming removed 1 base at V and 4 bases at J, with 18 bases between.

The CDR3 reads CAWSSTGGTYEQYF. The CDR3 coding sequence is TGTGCCTGGAGTTCGACAGGGGGTACCTACGAGCAGTACTTC. This chain joins TRBV30 and TRBJ2-7; TRBD1 agrees at 9 bases. Per germline, CDR1 GTSNPN and CDR2 SVGIG (reference sequence). CDR3 size: 14 residues. Trimming removed 2 bases from V and 2 bases from J; junction bases left unmatched: 4.

This clone has more than one count but fewer than ten. The chain combines TRBV12-3 or TRBV12-4 with TRBJ2-5; D not certain. Trimming pared 6 bases from V and 9 bases from J, leaving 11 bases between. This CDR3 region has 11 residues. CDR3 in amino acids: CASRDAVAQYF. The CDR3 DNA follows: TGTGCCAGCAGAGACGCGGTGGCCCAGTACTTC.

The chain is built from TRBV18 and TRBJ2-5, with 7 bases lining up with TRBD1. Germline V gives CDR1 KGHSH, CDR2 LQKENI. The CDR3 runs to 14 residues. The V gene end was trimmed by 5 bases and the J gene end by 4 bases; junction bases not matched to a gene: 7. CDR3 protein: CASSSYRGGETQYF. The CDR3 DNA reads TGTGCCAGCTCATCGTACAGGGGCGGAGAGACCCAGTACTTC.

V usage is TRBV5-1 and J usage is TRBJ1-2; TRBD1 agrees at 9 bases. Trimming took 4 bases from V and 4 from J; bases not matched to a gene: 8. Germline loops: CDR1 SGHRS, CDR2 YFSETQ. The CDR3 sequence is 15 residues long. The CDR3 sequence is CASSGGDRDLYGYTF. In DNA form, the CDR3 reads TGCGCCAGCAGCGGGGGGGACAGGGACCTCTATGGCTACACCTTC.

V gene TRBV19 combines with J gene TRBJ2-2; 11 positions match TRBD2. V gave up 4 bases and J gave up 6 bases; unmatched junction bases: 4. The CDR3 loop spans 15 amino acids. Germline V gene sequence: CDR1 LNHDA, CDR2 SQIVND (reference sequence). CDR3 region: CASSNSGRVAGELFF. The CDR3 DNA follows: TGTGCCAGTAGTAATAGCGGGAGGGTCGCCGGGGAGCTGTTTTTT. Looking up the rest from reference TRBV19 and TRBJ2-2 gives the full variable domain: DGGITQSPKYLFRKEGQNVTLSCEQNLNHDAMYWYRQDPGQGLRLIYYSQIVNDFQKGDIAEGYSVSREKKESFPLTVTSAQKNPTAFYLCASSNSGRVAGELFFGEGSRLTVL.

The CDR3 coding sequence is TGCGCCAGCAGTGAGCGGACAGGGGGGCGAACTGAAGCTTTCTTT. It is translated as CASSERTGGRTEAFF. The chain recombines TRBV10-2 with TRBJ1-1, with 10 bases that match TRBD1. The V gene end was trimmed by 2 bases and the J gene end by 5 bases; junction bases not matched to a gene: 5. Germline CDR1 WSHSY, CDR2 SAAADI. The CDR3 covers 15 residues.

The genes are TRBV2 and TRBJ2-1; D call uncertain. The CDR3 totals 13 residues. Germline CDR1 is SNHLY and CDR2 is FYNNEI. Trimming shortened V by 4 bases and J by 4 bases, and 8 bases separated the two germline ends. CDR3 bases: TGTGCCAGCAGTGGGAGCCGGTACAATGAGCAGTTCTTC. Protein sequence: CASSGSRYNEQFF. Full variable domain (rest looked up from reference TRBV2 and TRBJ2-1): EPEVTQTPSHQVTQMGQEVILRCVPISNHLYFYWYRQILGQKVEFLVSFYNNEISEKSEIFDDQFSVERPDGSNFTLKIRSTKLEDSAMYFCASSGSRYNEQFFGPGTRLTVL.

The V gene is TRBV7-2, the J gene TRBJ1-3, with a possible D match to TRBD1 (6 bases). CDR3 length: 15 residues. Germline values: CDR1 SGHTA, CDR2 FQGNSA. Trimming stripped 2 bases from V and 7 bases from J, with 15 bases between. The CDR3 sequence is CASSLSRGFGNTIYF. The CDR3, as DNA: TGTGCCAGCAGCTTAAGCAGGGGCTTCGGGAACACCATATATTTT.

V usage is TRBV28 and J usage is TRBJ2-3, with a tentative D call TRBD2 (5 bases). The V gene's germline CDR1 is MDHEN and CDR2 SYDVKM. Trimming removed 4 bases at V and 0 bases at J, with 14 bases between. The CDR3 length is 16 residues. In nucleotides, the CDR3 is TGTGCCAGCAGTTCCCGGGAAGCGCAGAGCACAGATACGCAGTATTTT. Its protein is CASSSREAQSTDTQYF.

V is TRBV27 and J is TRBJ2-3; D may be TRBD2 (5 bases). Germline CDR1 is MNHEY and CDR2 is SMNVEV (reference sequence). CDR3 length equals 15 residues. The V end was cut by 0 bases, the J end by 0 bases, with 7 bases between. The CDR3 protein is CASSLSAASTDTQYF. The CDR3 nucleotides are TGTGCCAGCAGTTTATCAGCGGCTAGCACAGATACGCAGTATTTT.

This rearrangement joins TRBV29-1 to TRBJ2-6; D gene unclear. Trimming took 3 bases from V and 0 from J, leaving 12 bases between them. The CDR3 is 16 residues long. The germline V gene encodes CDR1 SQVTM and CDR2 ANQGSEA. CDR3 amino acids: CSVDNSLSSGANVLTF. The CDR3 DNA follows: TGCAGCGTTGATAACTCCTTGAGCTCTGGGGCCAACGTCCTGACTTTC.

The chain combines TRBV7-2 with TRBJ2-2; the match to TRBD2 covers 11 bases. The length of the CDR3 is 19 residues. The J segment lost 4 bases and the V segment lost 1 base, leaving 11 bases of the junction unmatched. In germline, CDR1 is SGHTA, CDR2 FQGNSA. The CDR3 coding sequence is TGTGCCAGCAGCTTAGGGCTAGCGGGAGGCCGGAAGGGCACCGGGGAGCTGTTTTTT. Amino acid sequence: CASSLGLAGGRKGTGELFF.

The rearrangement uses TRBV28 and TRBJ2-5; D is perhaps TRBD2 (6 bases). CDR3 size: 14 residues. The germline V gene has CDR1 MDHEN and CDR2 SYDVKM. V was cut by 7 bases and J by 1 base, with 13 bases left in between. The DNA for the CDR3 is TGTGCCAGCACCCCTGGGGGAGGCCAAGAGACCCAGTACTTC. Translation gives CASTPGGGQETQYF.

V usage is TRBV27 and J usage is TRBJ2-2; D call uncertain. The germline V gene encodes CDR1 MNHEY and CDR2 SMNVEV (reference sequence). With 4 bases removed from V and 5 bases from J, the gap between germline ends came to 14 bases. The CDR3 loop spans 15 amino acids. CDR3 DNA: TGTGCCAGCAGTTCCCCACTATCTTTTACCGGGGAGCTGTTTTTT. It is translated as CASSSPLSFTGELFF.